The clone carrying this T cell receptor beta chain was seen a few times. As yet, its antigen is unknown. Reverse transcription of all isolated RNA meant that expressed TCRB transcripts were sequenced. The protocol was immunoSEQ multiplex PCR, while the TCRdb copy is restricted to in-frame clones and leaves out a portion. The sample shows about 700,000 clones, around 15% of them seen only once. This specimen belongs to a study of beta chain features in type 1 diabetes. Study overall: Examined across all samples were some 110,000,000 sorted cells. Whole-study results and caveats: Moderate yet significant TCRB CDR3 shortening was seen in Type 1 diabetes patients in all four CD4+ subsets.

V was shortened by 0 bases and J by 4 bases, with 12 bases between the two germline ends. From germline, CDR1 is LNHNV and CDR2 YYDKDF (reference sequence). The CDR3 extends over 15 amino acids. The chain joins TRBV15 to TRBJ1-1; D is perhaps TRBD1 (6 bases). This receptor was taken from a man aged 18 to 30 with type 1 diabetes. Sequenced: naive CD4+ T cells from blood. The DNA for the CDR3 is TGTGCCACCAGCAGAGAGTCGGACAGCAGCACTGAAGCTTTCTTT. As protein: CATSRESDSSTEAFF.